The 27 T cell receptor beta chains below all came from one sample that was sequenced in a study of blood T cell repertoires in COVID-19. The protocol was immunoSEQ multiplex PCR, while the TCRdb copy is restricted to in-frame clones and leaves out a portion. This table has approximately 260,000 clones, 75% to 95% appearing once. Sequenced: PBMCs or T cells enriched from blood (not recorded which). The origin of the receptors is a woman under 30 who had recovered from COVID-19.

The CDR3 region is CASSLNPLAEQYF. DNA of the CDR3: TGTGCCAGCAGCTTAAATCCCTTGGCCGAGCAGTACTTC. The V gene is TRBV7-6, the J gene TRBJ2-7; D ambiguous. CDR1 is SGHVS and CDR2 is FNYEAQ in the germline V gene. The V end was cut by 2 bases, the J end by 6 bases, with 11 bases between. The CDR3 is 13 amino acids.

The chain has TRBV4-1 and TRBJ2-1; D might be TRBD1 (6 bases). The CDR3 is made up of 13 amino acids. CDR1 and CDR2 from the germline V gene are MGHRA and YSYEKL. V lost 6 bases and J 4 bases, leaving 10 bases between the germline ends. The CDR3 DNA sequence: TGCGCCAGCAGACAGGGATCATACAATGAGCAGTTCTTC. Amino acid sequence: CASRQGSYNEQFF.

The chain recombines TRBV5-5 with TRBJ2-7; a possible D gene is TRBD1 (5 bases). Trimming cost V 0 bases and J 3 bases, with 13 bases left between them. This CDR3 comprises 15 residues. Germline CDR1 reads SGHKS; CDR2 reads YYEKEE (reference sequence). CDR3 amino acids: CASSLGQSSLYEQYF. DNA for the CDR3: TGTGCCAGCAGCTTGGGACAGTCGTCCCTCTACGAGCAGTACTTC.

The chain uses TRBV20-1 and TRBJ2-7; 7 nucleotides align to TRBD1. This CDR3 comprises 13 residues. The V and J ends lost 3 bases and 3 bases, in that order; junction bases with no gene match: 5. Germline CDR1 is DFQATT and CDR2 is SNEGSKA (reference sequence). The DNA for the CDR3 is TGCAGTGCTAGTGACAGGGCGGACTACGAGCAGTACTTC. Translated, it gives CSASDRADYEQYF.

The rearrangement links TRBV21-1 to TRBJ2-3; the table's D call TRBD1 went unverified against the DNA. TRBV21-1 is classified as a pseudogene. The CDR3 totals 17 residues. The CDR3 reads CASSKPVRVRNTDTQYF. The CDR3 DNA is TGTGCCAGCAGCAAACCTGTCAGGGTTCGCAACACAGATACGCAGTATTTT.

V is TRBV4-2 and J is TRBJ1-3; the D is unclear. Germline values: CDR1 LGHNA, CDR2 YNFKEQ. The CDR3 length is 16 residues. With 4 bases removed from V and 0 bases from J, the gap between germline ends came to 13 bases. CDR3 sequence: CASSPLLSGSGNTIYF. The DNA of the CDR3 is TGTGCCAGCAGCCCTCTCCTCTCAGGCTCTGGAAACACCATATATTTT.

The chain recombines TRBV5-1 with TRBJ1-1, with 10 nucleotides matching TRBD1. This CDR3 has 14 residues. CDR1 is SGHRS, CDR2 YFSETQ, per germline. With V trimmed by 4 bases and J by 6 bases, 6 bases remained unmatched. The CDR3 DNA is TGCGCCAGCAGCCTCGGGACAGGGGTTTCTGAAGCTTTCTTT. Translation gives CASSLGTGVSEAFF.

The chain uses TRBV24-1 and TRBJ1-1, with D tentatively TRBD1 (5 bases). V was shortened by 3 bases and J by 7 bases, with 11 bases between the two germline ends. The CDR3 sequence is 13 residues long. Germline CDR1 is KGHDR and CDR2 is SFDVKD. The CDR3 here is CATSDPGGSEAFF. Here the CDR3 DNA reads TGTGCCACCAGTGATCCCGGGGGGAGTGAAGCTTTCTTT.

The chain combines TRBV12-3 or TRBV12-4 with TRBJ1-5; TRBD1 is a possible D gene (6 bases). Trimming removed 5 bases at V and 4 bases at J, with 6 bases between. CDR3 length equals 12 residues. The CDR3 DNA sequence: TGTGCCAGCAGTCAGGGGAATCAGCCCCAGCATTTT. Residues: CASSQGNQPQHF.

This clone is categorized as medium-sized. The chain recombines TRBV4-2 with TRBJ2-1, with 12 bases identical to TRBD1. J was trimmed by 10 bases and V by 3 bases; bases with no gene match: 10. Germline V lookup: CDR1 LGHNA, CDR2 YNFKEQ. This CDR3 has 16 amino acids. CDR3 loop: CASSQDPGTGGGEQFF. Here the CDR3 DNA reads TGTGCCAGCAGCCAGGATCCAGGGACAGGGGGCGGGGAGCAGTTCTTC.

J is TRBJ2-3 and V is TRBV7-2, with 12 bases that match TRBD2. The trim removed 4 bases at V and 3 bases at J, leaving 2 bases unmatched. The germline V gene has CDR1 SGHTA and CDR2 FQGNSA. The CDR3 extends over 15 amino acids. CDR3 amino acids: CASSSGLAGTDTQYF. The CDR3 DNA follows: TGTGCCAGCAGCTCCGGACTAGCGGGGACAGATACGCAGTATTTT.

This rearrangement joins TRBV5-1 to TRBJ1-1, with D unresolved. CDR3 size: 15 residues. V lost 4 bases, J lost 0 bases, and 13 bases lay in between. In germline, CDR1 is SGHRS, CDR2 YFSETQ. CDR3 amino acids: CASSNGRGLNTEAFF. The CDR3 region has the DNA TGCGCCAGCAGCAACGGTCGCGGCCTGAACACTGAAGCTTTCTTT.

This chain connects TRBV10-3 to TRBJ2-7; 12 nucleotides agree with TRBD2. Unmatched junction bases numbered 6, after V lost 3 bases and J lost 0 bases. The CDR3 contains 17 residues. Germline loops: CDR1 ENHRY, CDR2 SYGVKD. CDR3 amino acids: CAISDGTSGRSSYEQYF. CDR3 nucleotides: TGTGCCATCAGTGATGGTACTAGCGGGAGGAGCTCCTACGAGCAGTACTTC.

The chain uses TRBV4-1 and TRBJ1-6, with D possibly being TRBD1 (5 bases). CDR1 is MGHRA, CDR2 YSYEKL, per germline. This CDR3 contains 15 residues. With 4 bases removed from V and 10 bases from J, the gap between germline ends came to 17 bases. The CDR3 region has the DNA TGCGCCAGCAGCCCAGGGCCGGGTGGAAAGTCACCCCTCCACTTT. Translated, it gives CASSPGPGGKSPLHF.

This chain connects TRBV28 to TRBJ1-3; D gene ambiguous. Germline assignment: CDR1 MDHEN and CDR2 SYDVKM. CDR3 size: 16 residues. Trimming left V 2 bases short and J 0 bases short, with 11 bases between. Written as DNA, the CDR3 is TGTGCCAGCAGTTTAAACCCGCACAGCTCTGGAAACACCATATATTTT. It yields the protein CASSLNPHSSGNTIYF. Based on the CDR3 plus reference TRBV28 and TRBJ1-3, the full variable domain is DVKVTQSSRYLVKRTGEKVFLECVQDMDHENMFWYRQDPGLGLRLIYFSYDVKMKEKGDIPEGYSVSREKKERFSLILESASTNQTSMYLCASSLNPHSSGNTIYFGEGSWLTVV.

This rearrangement joins TRBV5-1 to TRBJ2-1; 10 positions match TRBD2. The germline V gene encodes CDR1 SGHRS and CDR2 YFSETQ. The CDR3 is 16 residues long. The ends lost 1 base at V and 5 bases at J; junction bases unmatched: 6. For the CDR3, the DNA is TGCGCCAGCAGCTTGATTGGGACTAGCGCAAACAATGAGCAGTTCTTC. This codes for CASSLIGTSANNEQFF.

J is TRBJ1-4 and V is TRBV4-2, with TRBD1 matching over 8 bases. Germline trimming cut 6 bases from V and 8 bases from J; bases unmatched to any gene: 14. Germline V gene lookup returns CDR1 LGHNA and CDR2 YNFKEQ. The CDR3 has 16 amino acids. The CDR3 nucleotides read TGTGCCAGCAGAAATACCCGGACAGGGTCGACCGAAAAACTGTTTTTT. This codes for CASRNTRTGSTEKLFF.

The chain carries TRBV7-2 and TRBJ2-1; 8 bases agree with TRBD2. Germline V gene sequence: CDR1 SGHTA, CDR2 FQGNSA. This CDR3 comprises 18 residues. V dropped 4 bases and J dropped 0; count of bases not matched to a gene: 11. CDR3 nucleotides: TGTGCCAGCAGCTCCCAGGGGTCCGGGACTAGCTCCTACAATGAGCAGTTCTTC. Its protein product is CASSSQGSGTSSYNEQFF.

CDR3 in DNA: TGTGCCATCAGTGCACGCGCGGGGAACACCGGGGAGCTGTTTTTT. Its protein is CAISARAGNTGELFF. V is TRBV10-3 and J is TRBJ2-2, with D perhaps TRBD2 (5 bases). The germline V and J ends were trimmed by 4 bases and 1 base, with 10 bases remaining between them. Germline V gives CDR1 ENHRY, CDR2 SYGVKD. This CDR3 comprises 15 residues.

This chain links TRBV9 with TRBJ2-7; 9 nucleotides align to TRBD1. J gave up 9 bases and V 4 bases, and 8 bases lay outside the gene matches. There are 13 residues in the CDR3. Germline CDR1 and CDR2: SGDLS and YYNGEE. CDR3 sequence: CASSPGTGIRQYF. The DNA of the CDR3 is TGTGCCAGCAGCCCCGGGACAGGGATAAGGCAGTACTTC.

The chain uses TRBV25-1 and TRBJ2-3; tentatively, D is TRBD1 (5 bases). The CDR3 is 10 residues long. The V end lost 10 bases, the J end lost 6 bases, and 8 bases lay between the germline ends. In germline, CDR1 is MGHDK, CDR2 SYGVNS. The CDR3 sequence is CATGLDTQYF. CDR3 nucleotides: TGTGCCACAGGGCTGGATACGCAGTATTTT.

CDR3 protein: CASSLRSGTEAFF. The CDR3 DNA follows: TGTGCCAGCAGCCTCCGCTCCGGCACTGAAGCTTTCTTT. This sequence joins TRBV3-1 (or the pseudogene TRBV3-2) and TRBJ1-1; no firm D call. The CDR3 length is 13 residues. The germline V and J ends were trimmed by 4 bases and 4 bases, with 10 bases remaining between them. Germline lookup yields CDR1 LGHDT and CDR2 YNNKEL (reference sequence).

V is TRBV6-5 and J is TRBJ1-6; TRBD1 aligns across 9 bases. Germline CDR1 and CDR2: MNHEY and SVGAGI. J was trimmed by 6 bases and V by 7 bases; bases with no gene match: 7. The CDR3 runs 15 residues. The chain's CDR3 is CASIPGTGLNSPLHF. The CDR3 DNA reads as TGTGCCAGCATCCCGGGGACAGGGCTTAATTCACCCCTCCACTTT.

V and J are TRBV2 and TRBJ2-1; D gene ambiguous. Germline values: CDR1 SNHLY, CDR2 FYNNEI. The V end was cut by 7 bases, the J end by 2 bases, with 9 bases between. The length of the CDR3 is 13 residues. The CDR3 region is CASKPEAYNEQFF. CDR3 bases: TGTGCCAGCAAGCCTGAGGCCTACAATGAGCAGTTCTTC.

This chain connects TRBV14 to TRBJ1-6, with D possibly being TRBD1 (5 bases). Germline CDR1 reads SGHDN; CDR2 reads FVKESK. The germline V and J ends were trimmed by 3 bases and 6 bases, with 12 bases remaining between them. This CDR3 is 15 amino acids long. The CDR3, as DNA: TGTGCCAGCAGCCAGCTGGGGAGGGGTAATTCACCCCTCCACTTT. As protein: CASSQLGRGNSPLHF.

V and J are TRBV10-3 and TRBJ2-5; 9 nucleotides agree with TRBD1. Germline-derived CDR1 and CDR2 are ENHRY and SYGVKD. After removal of 6 bases from V and 4 bases from J, the junction contained 6 bases not matched to a gene. The CDR3 is 14 amino acids. In DNA form, the CDR3 reads TGTGCCATCAGCCTAGGGACAGGGCCAGAGACCCAGTACTTC. Amino acids: CAISLGTGPETQYF.

CDR3 in amino acids: CASSKTGNTEAFF. The DNA of the CDR3 is TGTGCCAGCAGCAAAACAGGAAACACTGAAGCTTTCTTT. V is TRBV7-9 and J is TRBJ1-1; possibly TRBD1 for D (5 bases). Per germline, CDR1 SEHNR and CDR2 FQNEAQ (reference sequence). The CDR3 runs to 13 residues. Trimming removed 5 bases at V and 2 bases at J, with 9 bases between. Filled out from reference TRBV7-9 and TRBJ1-1, the complete variable domain reads DTGVSQNPRHKITKRGQNVTFRCDPISEHNRLYWYRQTLGQGPEFLTYFQNEAQLEKSRLLSDRFSAERPKGSFSTLEIQRTEQGDSAMYLCASSKTGNTEAFFGQGTRLTVV.